This TCR beta chain is from a study of regulatory and conventional T cells in RAG deficiency. Concerning this clone itself: Its specificity is unknown.

Study observations and caveats: In Omenn syndrome, sorted "Tregs" may be peripherally activated cells. Shorter CDR3s in all patient subsets; >80% Treg-Tconv overlap in Omenn.

Using immunoSEQ multiplex PCR, the repertoire was profiled, and TCRdb retains in-frame clones only, with some absent. The sample lists tens of thousands of clones; more than 80% were seen once. The CDR3 loop spans 14 amino acids. Germline loops: CDR1 SGHTA, CDR2 FQGTGA. V lost 4 bases and J 5 bases, leaving 14 bases between the germline ends. Separately, the same data were catalogued under a study of regulatory T cells. Per that paper: Amplification used 52 TRBV primers and 13 TRBJ primers. In patients, unique TRB V-J pairs were restricted and V/J usage skewed, especially in Tregs.

This receptor was taken from a human donor in good health. The rearrangement joins TRBV7-3 to TRBJ2-5; maybe TRBD2 (6 bases). Source material: CD8+ T cells sorted from blood. The CDR3 coding sequence is TGTGCCAGCAGCTCGCACGGGGGAACGGAGACCCAGTACTTC. Translating it yields CASSSHGGTETQYF.